This T cell receptor (beta chain) appears in the sequencing data of a study of blood T cells in healthy people across ages. The CDR3 runs 16 residues. Trimming at V came to 7 bases and at J to 6 bases, leaving 12 bases not matched to a gene. Germline CDR1 and CDR2: SGHTA and FQGNSA. The use of a sample-barcoded 5' primer and a J-beta primer mix characterized a second PCR of roughly 6 to 11 cycles. TCRdb analysed the 5' RACE reads with MiXCR anew, one entry per CDR3 protein. The sample yields about 680,000 distinct CDR3 sequences, roughly 50% seen once. In this sample, this clonotype turned up many times.

This sequence originates from an older woman in good health. The chain has TRBV7-2 and TRBJ2-1, with 10 bases matching TRBD2. Specimen: blood. For the CDR3, the DNA is TGTGCCAGCACCGTTTCTAGCGGGAGTCAGTCCAATGAGCAGTTCTTC. Protein: CASTVSSGSQSNEQFF. The full variable domain, completed using reference TRBV7-2 and TRBJ2-1, is GAGVSQSPSNKVTEKGKDVELRCDPISGHTALYWYRQSLGQGLEFLIYFQGNSAPDKSGLPSDRFSAERTGGSVSTLTIQRTQQEDSAVYLCASTVSSGSQSNEQFFGPGTRLTVL.